What follows are 21 T cell receptor beta chains derived from one specimen sequenced in a study of blood T cell repertoires in COVID-19. The data were produced by immunoSEQ multiplex PCR, yet TCRdb's version contains in-frame clones alone and is incomplete. Of about 190,000 clones in the sample, under 80% were seen once. Sequenced material: peripheral blood. The source is a woman aged 50 to 60 with acute or convalescent COVID-19.

This rearrangement joins TRBV6-5 to TRBJ1-4; TRBD1 matches at 8 bases. This CDR3 spans 14 amino acids. Germline CDR1 is MNHEY and CDR2 is SVGAGI. V was pared by 2 bases and J by 8 bases, with 4 bases of the junction left unmatched. The CDR3 here is CASSYARGQEKLFF. The CDR3 DNA sequence: TGTGCCAGCAGTTACGCCAGGGGGCAAGAAAAACTGTTTTTT.

The chain links TRBV12-5 to TRBJ2-1; TRBD2 aligns across 11 bases. The CDR3 sequence is 16 residues long. Germline V gives CDR1 LGHNT, CDR2 FRNRAP. V lost 8 bases, J lost 4 bases, and 10 bases stayed unmatched. The CDR3 reads CASLAASGGTYNEQFF. CDR3 nucleotide sequence: TGTGCTAGTCTCGCCGCTAGCGGGGGGACTTACAATGAGCAGTTCTTC.

The V gene is TRBV7-8, the J gene TRBJ1-1, with TRBD1 matching 10 bases. Germline values: CDR1 SGHVS, CDR2 FQNEAQ. The V gene end was trimmed by 5 bases and the J gene end by 2 bases; junction bases not matched to a gene: 2. The CDR3 totals 14 residues. The CDR3 protein is CASSRDRGNTEAFF. The CDR3 DNA reads TGTGCCAGCAGCCGGGACAGGGGCAACACTGAAGCTTTCTTT.

The V call is TRBV2, the J call TRBJ2-3; 8 bases agree with TRBD2. Germline V lookup: CDR1 SNHLY, CDR2 FYNNEI. J gave up 4 bases and V 8 bases, and 14 bases lay outside the gene matches. This CDR3 has 16 amino acids. The CDR3 here is CASSYLGGGPADTQYF. In DNA, the CDR3 is TGTGCCAGCTCATACTTGGGCGGGGGGCCTGCAGATACGCAGTATTTT. Combining the CDR3 with reference TRBV2 and TRBJ2-3 gives the whole variable domain EPEVTQTPSHQVTQMGQEVILRCVPISNHLYFYWYRQILGQKVEFLVSFYNNEISEKSEIFDDQFSVERPDGSNFTLKIRSTKLEDSAMYFCASSYLGGGPADTQYFGPGTRLTVL.

The chain couples TRBV19 to TRBJ2-7; tentatively, D is TRBD1 (6 bases). V lost 2 bases to trimming and J lost 0 bases, with 8 bases between them. The CDR3 runs 14 residues. Germline lookup yields CDR1 LNHDA and CDR2 SQIVND (reference sequence). This CDR3 reads CASSIQGSSYEQYF. CDR3 DNA sequence: TGTGCCAGTAGTATACAGGGGTCCTCCTACGAGCAGTACTTC.

This clone was seen once. The rearrangement links TRBV19 to TRBJ2-2; 10 nucleotides agree with TRBD2. The CDR3 is made up of 17 amino acids. With 5 bases clipped from V and 4 bases from J, the junction kept 10 bases outside the gene matches. Germline values: CDR1 LNHDA, CDR2 SQIVND (reference sequence). The CDR3 sequence: CASSEGLLAGLTGELFF. The CDR3 nucleotides read TGTGCCAGTAGTGAGGGCTTACTAGCGGGGCTCACCGGGGAGCTGTTTTTT.

The chain carries TRBV4-3 and TRBJ2-2, with D maybe TRBD2 (6 bases). There are 17 residues in the CDR3. Trimming left V 0 bases short and J 1 base short, with 12 bases between. Per germline, CDR1 LGHNA and CDR2 YSLEER. The CDR3 DNA is TGCGCCAGCAGCCAAGATAGTAGCGGCCGGAACACCGGGGAGCTGTTTTTT. Its protein product is CASSQDSSGRNTGELFF.

The gene calls are TRBV5-1 and TRBJ2-7; TRBD1 matches at 10 bases. The CDR3 runs 15 residues. Germline lookup yields CDR1 SGHRS and CDR2 YFSETQ. Trimming removed 4 bases from V and 1 base from J; junction bases left unmatched: 5. CDR3 amino acids: CASSPRGQGSYEQYF. The DNA of the CDR3 is TGCGCCAGCAGCCCAAGGGGACAGGGGTCCTACGAGCAGTACTTC.

The V gene is TRBV5-4, the J gene TRBJ1-4; 7 nucleotides match TRBD1. The germline V gene has CDR1 SGHNT and CDR2 YYREEE (reference sequence). V lost 0 bases to trimming and J lost 5 bases; unmatched junction nucleotides: 4. There are 15 residues in the CDR3. CDR3 coding DNA: TGTGCCAGCAGCTTGGGGGACAGATGGAATGAAAAACTGTTTTTT. This encodes CASSLGDRWNEKLFF. Full variable domain (rest looked up from reference TRBV5-4 and TRBJ1-4): ETGVTQSPTHLIKTRGQQVTLRCSSQSGHNTVSWYQQALGQGPQFIFQYYREEENGRGNFPPRFSGLQFPNYSSELNVNALELDDSALYLCASSLGDRWNEKLFFGSGTQLSVL.

The chain joins TRBV5-4 to TRBJ1-2; 8 positions match TRBD1. The CDR3 consists of 14 residues. The germline gives CDR1 SGHNT, CDR2 YYREEE (reference sequence). V lost 4 bases, J lost 4 bases, and 6 bases stayed unmatched. Here the CDR3 reads CASSTRTGLYGYTF. The CDR3 region has the DNA TGTGCCAGCAGCACCCGGACAGGGCTCTATGGCTACACCTTC.

This sequence joins TRBV30 and TRBJ2-3, with D perhaps matching TRBD2 (6 bases). CDR1 is GTSNPN and CDR2 is SVGIG in the germline V gene (reference sequence). The CDR3 spans 15 residues. The V end lost 4 bases, the J end lost 2 bases, and 16 bases lay between the germline ends. CDR3 sequence: CAWTPPTSYTDTQYF. CDR3 nucleotides: TGTGCCTGGACCCCACCGACTAGTTACACAGATACGCAGTATTTT.

This clone was found once. This sequence joins TRBV27 and TRBJ1-2, with no clear D. Germline V gene data show CDR1 as MNHEY and CDR2 as SMNVEV (reference sequence). The CDR3 sequence is 15 residues long. V was trimmed by 6 bases and J by 4 bases, leaving 18 bases between them. CDR3 nucleotide sequence: TGTGCCAGCAGACCTAGTGCGCCGGGAGGCTATGGCTACACCTTC. Translated: CASRPSAPGGYGYTF.

Notes on this clone: The DNA is omitted, as the CDR3 cannot be located on it reliably, and the CDR3 follows TCRdb's listing. This rearrangement joins TRBV12-2 to TRBJ2-7; the DNA was not compared with TRBD1, the D call given in the table. TRBV12-2 is listed as a pseudogene. The length of the CDR3 is 15 amino acids, counting both ends. CDR3 region: CASRFGQGARYEQYF.

The chain combines TRBV6-5 with TRBJ1-2, with 7 bases matching TRBD1. This CDR3 has 13 amino acids. V dropped 5 bases and J dropped 3; count of bases not matched to a gene: 3. CDR1 is MNHEY, CDR2 SVGAGI, per germline. CDR3: CASSRQGYYGYTF. The DNA of the CDR3 is TGTGCCAGCAGTCGACAGGGATACTATGGCTACACCTTC.

This rearrangement joins TRBV18 to TRBJ2-2; D is perhaps TRBD1 (5 bases). This CDR3 has 15 residues. Germline V lookup: CDR1 KGHSH, CDR2 LQKENI. Trimming pared 0 bases from V and 11 bases from J, leaving 16 bases between. DNA for the CDR3: TGTGCCAGCTCACCACCGTGGTCAGGGAATATTGAGCTGTTTTTT. It encodes CASSPPWSGNIELFF.

The chain combines TRBV10-3 with TRBJ2-1, with a tentative D call TRBD2 (7 bases). CDR1 is ENHRY and CDR2 is SYGVKD in the germline V gene. The CDR3 spans 14 residues. Trimming pared 7 bases from V and 7 bases from J, leaving 17 bases between. The CDR3 spells CAIIGGEGLNEQFF. CDR3 sequence (DNA): TGTGCCATCATAGGGGGGGAGGGTTTGAATGAGCAGTTCTTC.

V usage is TRBV2 and J usage is TRBJ2-3; 7 nucleotides align to TRBD2. V shed 7 bases, J shed 5 bases, and the junction held 9 bases outside the gene matches. This CDR3 spans 14 amino acids. Germline CDR1 is SNHLY and CDR2 is FYNNEI. The DNA of the CDR3 is TGTGCCAGCAATAGGGAGGGTACCCGAGATACGCAGTATTTT. Protein sequence: CASNREGTRDTQYF.

V and J are TRBV25-1 and TRBJ2-7, with TRBD1 identical over 11 bases. This CDR3 comprises 14 residues. V gave up 6 bases and J gave up 3 bases; unmatched junction bases: 4. In germline, CDR1 is MGHDK, CDR2 SYGVNS. CDR3 nucleotide sequence: TGTGCCAGCAGGGGGGACAGGGGGAGCTACGAGCAGTACTTC. It translates to CASRGDRGSYEQYF.

This chain joins TRBV28 and TRBJ1-5; D is unresolved. CDR1 and CDR2 (germline): MDHEN, SYDVKM. This CDR3 region has 14 residues. The V end was cut by 2 bases, the J end by 3 bases, with 8 bases between. Written as DNA, the CDR3 is TGTGCCAGCAGTTTAGTTTTGGCCAATCAGCCCCAGCATTTT. This gives the protein CASSLVLANQPQHF. Together with reference TRBV28 and TRBJ1-5, the CDR3 gives the full variable domain: DVKVTQSSRYLVKRTGEKVFLECVQDMDHENMFWYRQDPGLGLRLIYFSYDVKMKEKGDIPEGYSVSREKKERFSLILESASTNQTSMYLCASSLVLANQPQHFGDGTRLSIL.

This clone has a handful of counts. The chain has TRBV6-4 and TRBJ2-1; D might be TRBD1 (5 bases). Between the trimmed V and J ends, which lost 6 bases and 5 bases, there was a span of 11 bases. The length of the CDR3 is 13 residues. Germline V gene data show CDR1 as MRHNA and CDR2 as SNTAGT. The CDR3 coding sequence is TGTGCCAGCAGCGTAACAGGAAACAATGAGCAGTTCTTC. Its protein product is CASSVTGNNEQFF.

Remarks on this clone: Other DNA sequences of this sample code for an identical CDR3. The chain joins TRBV12-3 or TRBV12-4 to TRBJ1-2; D possibly corresponds to TRBD1 (5 bases). The V gene lost 5 bases and the J gene lost 2 bases, with 9 bases spanning the gap. This CDR3 is 13 amino acids long. CDR3 amino acids: CASSPDSNYGYTF. The CDR3, as DNA: TGTGCCAGCAGTCCAGACAGCAACTATGGCTACACCTTC.